The clone carrying this T cell receptor beta chain was detected a few times. Its antigen remains unidentified. The V gene's germline CDR1 is MNHEY and CDR2 SVGAGI. The CDR3 contains 15 residues. The V segment lost 7 bases and the J segment 5 bases; nucleotides outside the gene matches: 10. Stem cell-like memory, regulatory, central memory and naive CD4+ cells were sorted via CD45RO/CCR7/CD25/CD127/CD95/CD27. These data are taken from a study of beta chain features in type 1 diabetes. Isolated RNA was reverse transcribed in full, so expressed TCRB transcripts were sequenced. Method: immunoSEQ multiplex PCR; TCRdb's copy keeps in-frame clones and lacks some. This table holds 100,000 to 150,000 clones, roughly 10% found once. Study results and limitations: The naive, central memory and Treg TCRB repertoires showed an apparent similarity that was greater among patients than among healthy donors. VDJ junctions in type 1 diabetes patients carried more deletions and fewer insertions. TCRB CDR3s were moderately but significantly shorter in Type 1 diabetes patients in all four CD4+ subsets.

The chain couples TRBV6-5 to TRBJ1-5; 8 positions agree with TRBD1. What was sequenced was central memory CD4+ T cells from blood. This TCR was recovered from a man younger than 40 with type 1 diabetes. The DNA of the CDR3 is TGTGCCAGCAAACTACAGGGGGGACTTGATCAGCCCCAGCATTTT. It yields the protein CASKLQGGLDQPQHF.